The T cell receptor (beta chain) described here comes from a study of regulatory T cells in long-lasting Graves disease. General study points: Persistent patients had a count of shared public clonotypes (approximately 3,000) that exceeded that of new patients (approximately 1,000). Persistent disease favored TRBV28, TRBJ1-2 and TRBJ2-5.

The germline V and J ends were trimmed by 6 bases and 0 bases, with 11 bases remaining between them. This CDR3 spans 13 amino acids. Looked up from germline, CDR1 is SQVTM and CDR2 is ANQGSEA. Library construction for TCR beta used iRepertoire HTBI primers and Arm-PCR of CDR3 regions. Via MiXCR, TCRdb re-called the multiplex PCR reads, giving one row per CDR3 protein. In the table there are about 470,000 distinct CDR3 sequences, 20% to 25% of which are singletons. This clonotype came up many times. Its antigen is undetermined. Specified time point: persistent/refractory GD, antithyroid drugs over 5 years with positive TRAb. From PBMCs, RNA was extracted and then used to make the TCR library.

This TCR derives from a female donor with Graves disease. The rearrangement joins TRBV29-1 to TRBJ1-1, with a weak D call TRBD1 (6 bases). Source: peripheral blood mononuclear cells (PBMCs), taken when the disease was refractory, from a patient treated with antithyroid drugs. The CDR3 loop reads CSVHQGMNTEAFF. CDR3 nucleotides: TGCAGCGTGCATCAGGGGATGAACACTGAAGCTTTCTTT.